The T cell receptor (beta chain) under discussion was sequenced for a study of T cell changes during pregnancy in multiple sclerosis. Generated by immunoSEQ multiplex PCR, the TCRdb table keeps only in-frame clones and is missing some. The profile shows about 43,000 clones, over 75% of them singletons. The V gene's germline CDR1 is SGHTA and CDR2 FQGNSA. The CDR3 has 14 residues. V shed 4 bases and J 1 base; nucleotides not matched to a gene: 3. The source is a female donor in good health, enrolled as a control in a pregnancy study. Material: peripheral blood, obtained in the first trimester of pregnancy. The chain recombines TRBV7-2 with TRBJ2-5; 7 bases fit TRBD1. The chain's CDR3 is CASSYYRGQETQYF. The CDR3 DNA follows: TGTGCCAGCAGCTACTACAGGGGCCAAGAGACCCAGTACTTC.